One sample yielded the 26 T cell receptor beta chains listed below, sequenced in a study of T cell clones after liver transplantation. The method was immunoSEQ multiplex PCR; TCRdb's version includes in-frame clones alone and lacks a portion of them. The table includes roughly 70,000 clones, under 90% detected once. Source: CD4+ T cells from blood, taken before liver transplant. Receptor source: a human donor who received a liver transplant.

The CDR3 region has the DNA TGTGCCAGCAGGATAGGCGAGGGTGAAGCTTTCTTT. It yields the protein CASRIGEGEAFF. This chain joins TRBV6-5 and TRBJ1-1; no definite D call. Trimming removed 6 bases at V and 7 bases at J, with 12 bases between. The CDR3 consists of 12 residues. Germline V gene sequence: CDR1 MNHEY, CDR2 SVGAGI.

This sequence joins TRBV2 and TRBJ1-4, with D unresolved. Germline CDR1 and CDR2: SNHLY and FYNNEI. The CDR3 has 13 amino acids. V gave up 6 bases and J gave up 6 bases, with 11 bases separating them. CDR3 nucleotide sequence: TGTGCCAGCAGGGCAGTGGACTATGAAAAACTGTTTTTT. Amino acid sequence: CASRAVDYEKLFF.

J is TRBJ2-5 and V is TRBV5-6; 10 bases map to TRBD1. Germline CDR1 is SGHDT and CDR2 is YYEEEE. There are 14 residues in the CDR3. Trimming at V came to 4 bases and at J to 5 bases, leaving 5 bases not matched to a gene. The CDR3 spells CASSVGQGGETQYF. The CDR3 DNA reads TGTGCCAGCAGCGTAGGACAGGGGGGGGAGACCCAGTACTTC.

This chain links TRBV7-2 with TRBJ2-7, with 7 positions matching TRBD2. Germline V gene data show CDR1 as SGHTA and CDR2 as FQGNSA. The junction had 8 bases not matched to a gene; V was cut back by 3 bases and J by 6 bases. The CDR3 runs to 14 residues. The CDR3 DNA sequence: TGTGCCAGCAGCTTTAGGCGGGAGAGGCCCGAGCAGTACTTC. Translating gives CASSFRRERPEQYF. The variable domain in full, completed from reference TRBV7-2 and TRBJ2-7, reads GAGVSQSPSNKVTEKGKDVELRCDPISGHTALYWYRQSLGQGLEFLIYFQGNSAPDKSGLPSDRFSAERTGGSVSTLTIQRTQQEDSAVYLCASSFRRERPEQYFGPGTRLTVT.

This chain connects TRBV6-5 to TRBJ2-5, with TRBD1 matching 10 bases. This CDR3 is built from 13 residues. Germline values: CDR1 MNHEY, CDR2 SVGAGI. The V gene end was trimmed by 4 bases and the J gene end by 12 bases; junction bases not matched to a gene: 8. This CDR3 reads CASSSGTGEVKYF. CDR3 in DNA: TGTGCCAGCAGTTCCGGGACAGGGGAGGTTAAGTACTTC.

The chain couples TRBV11-2 to TRBJ2-7; TRBD1 agrees at 7 bases. The germline V gene encodes CDR1 SGHAT and CDR2 FQNNGV. With V trimmed by 4 bases and J by 2 bases, 8 bases remained unmatched. The CDR3 contains 15 residues. The DNA of the CDR3 is TGTGCCAGCAGCTCCCCCGGGACAGTCACCTACGAGCAGTACTTC. This sequence encodes CASSSPGTVTYEQYF.

This clone was counted a single time. The J gene is TRBJ1-4, the V gene TRBV5-4, with a tentative D call TRBD1 (5 bases). The germline gives CDR1 SGHNT, CDR2 YYREEE (reference sequence). CDR3 length: 16 residues. V gave up 4 bases and J gave up 0 bases, with 13 bases separating them. The CDR3 DNA sequence: TGTGCCAGCAGCCTAGACAGAGAGGCAACTAATGAAAAACTGTTTTTT. Its translation is CASSLDREATNEKLFF.

The gene calls are TRBV28 and TRBJ2-7; 9 nucleotides match TRBD2. Per the germline V gene, CDR1 is MDHEN and CDR2 is SYDVKM. This CDR3 comprises 15 residues. V trimming: 5 bases; J trimming: 4 bases; junction bases outside the gene matches: 9. The CDR3 here is CASSPSGRYPYEQYF. The CDR3 DNA sequence: TGTGCCAGCAGTCCCAGCGGGAGGTACCCTTACGAGCAGTACTTC.

The chain recombines TRBV10-1 with TRBJ1-3; D call uncertain. The CDR3 has 12 residues. Germline CDR1 is WNHNN and CDR2 is SYGVQD (reference sequence). V was cut by 0 bases and J by 3 bases, with 0 bases left in between. In DNA form, the CDR3 reads TGCGCCAGCAGTGAGTCTGGAAACACCATATATTTT. Its translation is CASSESGNTIYF.

The V and J genes are TRBV28 and TRBJ1-5; D unresolved. The CDR3 sequence is 15 residues long. CDR1 is MDHEN and CDR2 is SYDVKM in the germline V gene. The V and J ends lost 6 bases and 5 bases respectively, with 17 bases between them. The DNA of the CDR3 is TGTGCCAGCAGACCGAACTCAAGGTCTTATCAGCCCCAGCATTTT. Amino acids: CASRPNSRSYQPQHF. Combining the CDR3 with reference TRBV28 and TRBJ1-5 gives the whole variable domain DVKVTQSSRYLVKRTGEKVFLECVQDMDHENMFWYRQDPGLGLRLIYFSYDVKMKEKGDIPEGYSVSREKKERFSLILESASTNQTSMYLCASRPNSRSYQPQHFGDGTRLSIL.

The genes are TRBV2 and TRBJ2-5; 8 bases map to TRBD1. Per the germline V gene, CDR1 is SNHLY and CDR2 is FYNNEI. The CDR3 contains 15 residues. J was trimmed by 6 bases and V by 4 bases; bases with no gene match: 10. In DNA, the CDR3 is TGTGCCAGCAGTGCTCGGACAGGGTGGCCAAAGACCCAGTACTTC. It is translated as CASSARTGWPKTQYF.

The V and J genes are TRBV4-1 and TRBJ2-3; D possibly corresponds to TRBD2 (5 bases). CDR1 and CDR2 (germline): MGHRA, YSYEKL. CDR3 length equals 17 residues. Trimming removed 1 base at V and 0 bases at J, with 14 bases between. The CDR3 region has the DNA TGCGCCAGCAGCCAAGCAACGGCGGGTACTAGCACAGATACGCAGTATTTT. Translation: CASSQATAGTSTDTQYF.

This clone showed up just once. The CDR3 nucleotides read TGTGCCAGCAGACGCCTTAGTCAGATTTACGAGCAGTACTTC. Protein: CASRRLSQIYEQYF. The V and J genes are TRBV27 and TRBJ2-7, with D hard to call. V was trimmed by 6 bases and J by 4 bases, leaving 16 bases between them. CDR3 length: 14 residues. In germline, CDR1 is MNHEY, CDR2 SMNVEV (reference sequence).

This clone appeared once. The CDR3 DNA reads TGTGCCAGCTCACCTTGGACAGGGGGCATGAACACTGAAGCTTTCTTT. Translation gives CASSPWTGGMNTEAFF. The chain combines TRBV18 with TRBJ1-1, with 11 positions matching TRBD1. The V gene's germline CDR1 is KGHSH and CDR2 LQKENI. This CDR3 is built from 16 residues. Trimming cost V 3 bases and J 0 bases; bases outside gene matches: 3.

This rearrangement joins TRBV7-2 to TRBJ2-5; 12 bases align to TRBD2. Unmatched junction bases numbered 4, after V lost 5 bases and J lost 0 bases. In germline, CDR1 is SGHTA, CDR2 FQGNSA. The CDR3 consists of 16 residues. The DNA for the CDR3 is TGTGCCAGCAGCACCGGACTAGCGGGAAACCAAGAGACCCAGTACTTC. It specifies CASSTGLAGNQETQYF.

This clone is a singleton in its sample. V usage is TRBV10-1 and J usage is TRBJ1-1, with D unresolved. Looked up from germline, CDR1 is WNHNN and CDR2 is SYGVQD (reference sequence). This CDR3 region has 15 residues. The V end was cut by 2 bases, the J end by 1 base, with 11 bases between. The CDR3 sequence: CASSEIGGRNTEAFF. CDR3 coding DNA: TGCGCCAGCAGTGAGATTGGAGGGCGGAACACTGAAGCTTTCTTT.

This chain joins TRBV18 and TRBJ2-5; D not resolved. The V gene's germline CDR1 is KGHSH and CDR2 LQKENI. Trimming took 5 bases from V and 0 from J, leaving 4 bases between them. The CDR3 consists of 12 residues. The CDR3 coding sequence is TGTGCCAGCTCAGCGTACCAAGAGACCCAGTACTTC. Protein: CASSAYQETQYF.

This rearrangement joins TRBV6-5 to TRBJ2-3, with D perhaps TRBD2 (6 bases). Germline-derived CDR1 and CDR2 are MNHEY and SVGAGI. This CDR3 has 15 residues. The germline V and J ends were trimmed by 2 bases and 2 bases, with 11 bases remaining between them. CDR3 nucleotides: TGTGCCAGCAGTTACCGGCGGGGCTCCACAGATACGCAGTATTTT. Translated: CASSYRRGSTDTQYF.

The rearrangement uses TRBV10-2 and TRBJ1-1, with TRBD1 matching 7 bases. V lost 7 bases and J lost 2; bases outside the gene matches: 7. Germline V gene data show CDR1 as WSHSY and CDR2 as SAAADI. CDR3 length: 14 residues. The CDR3 loop is CASKKGARNTEAFF. CDR3 DNA: TGCGCCAGCAAAAAGGGGGCGCGTAACACTGAAGCTTTCTTT.

V usage is TRBV5-1 and J usage is TRBJ2-2, with TRBD2 matching over 9 bases. Germline V CDR1 and CDR2: SGHRS, YFSETQ. V was pared by 1 base and J by 6 bases, with 4 bases of the junction left unmatched. This CDR3 is 15 amino acids long. CDR3: CASSLRTSEPGELFF. The CDR3 nucleotides are TGCGCCAGCAGCTTGAGGACTAGCGAACCCGGGGAGCTGTTTTTT.

The chain joins TRBV5-4 to TRBJ2-3, with 8 bases lining up with TRBD2. This CDR3 is 16 amino acids long. With 6 bases clipped from V and 0 bases from J, the junction kept 9 bases outside the gene matches. CDR1 is SGHNT and CDR2 is YYREEE in the germline V gene (reference sequence). As DNA, the CDR3 is TGTGCCAGCACCTCGACTAGCGTGGTTAGCACAGATACGCAGTATTTT. Its translation: CASTSTSVVSTDTQYF.

V and J are TRBV5-1 and TRBJ1-1; maybe TRBD1 (5 bases). Germline V gene data show CDR1 as SGHRS and CDR2 as YFSETQ. CDR3 length: 14 amino acids. V lost 3 bases and J 0 bases, leaving 9 bases between the germline ends. CDR3 DNA: TGCGCCAGCAGCTCCAAGGGGTTGAACACTGAAGCTTTCTTT. It encodes CASSSKGLNTEAFF.

This sequence joins TRBV15 and TRBJ2-5; 9 bases are a match to TRBD2. Unmatched junction bases numbered 8, after V lost 2 bases and J lost 1 base. CDR1 is LNHNV, CDR2 YYDKDF, per germline (reference sequence). The CDR3 consists of 17 residues. The CDR3 nucleotides read TGTGCCACCAGCAGATTTCCGACTAGCGGATTCCAAGAGACCCAGTACTTC. Translated, it gives CATSRFPTSGFQETQYF.

The chain couples TRBV5-1 to TRBJ2-7, with a tentative D call TRBD1 (6 bases). This CDR3 is built from 12 residues. V lost 5 bases and J 7 bases, leaving 13 bases between the germline ends. Germline CDR1 SGHRS, CDR2 YFSETQ. CDR3 DNA: TGCGCCAGCAGGGGGGCACCTTTGGAGCAGTACTTC. Encoded protein: CASRGAPLEQYF.

The V and J genes are TRBV25-1 and TRBJ1-2; no definite D call. The germline gives CDR1 MGHDK, CDR2 SYGVNS. V lost 3 bases to trimming and J lost 6 bases, with 5 bases between them. This CDR3 is built from 11 residues. CDR3 protein: CASSEGDGYTF. CDR3 DNA sequence: TGTGCCAGCAGTGAGGGAGATGGCTACACCTTC.

The chain links TRBV13 to TRBJ1-1; 7 bases align to TRBD1. V lost 4 bases and J lost 3; bases outside the gene matches: 11. The CDR3 totals 16 residues. Germline V gene lookup returns CDR1 PRHDT and CDR2 FYEKMQ (reference sequence). The CDR3 spells CASSSNRGSMDTEAFF. In DNA, the CDR3 is TGTGCCAGCAGCTCTAACAGGGGTAGCATGGACACTGAAGCTTTCTTT.